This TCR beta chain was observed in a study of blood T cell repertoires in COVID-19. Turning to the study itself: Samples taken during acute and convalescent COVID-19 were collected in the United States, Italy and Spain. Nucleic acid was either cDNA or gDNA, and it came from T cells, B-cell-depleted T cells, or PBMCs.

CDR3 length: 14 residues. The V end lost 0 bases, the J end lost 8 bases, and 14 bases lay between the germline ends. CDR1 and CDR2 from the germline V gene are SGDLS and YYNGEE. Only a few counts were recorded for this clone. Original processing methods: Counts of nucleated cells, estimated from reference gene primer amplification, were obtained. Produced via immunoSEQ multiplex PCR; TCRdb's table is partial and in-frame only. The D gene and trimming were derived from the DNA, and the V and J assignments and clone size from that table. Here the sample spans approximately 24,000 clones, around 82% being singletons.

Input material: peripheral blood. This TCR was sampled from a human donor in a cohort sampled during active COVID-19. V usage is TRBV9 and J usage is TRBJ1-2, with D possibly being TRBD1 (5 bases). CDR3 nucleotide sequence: TGTGCCAGCAGCGTAGTTGCAGGGAGGGACGGCTACACCTTC. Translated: CASSVVAGRDGYTF.